These 23 T cell receptor beta chains were sequenced from one sample in a study of blood T cell repertoires in COVID-19. The method was immunoSEQ multiplex PCR; TCRdb's version includes in-frame clones alone and lacks a portion of them. In the table there are 160,000 or so clones, approximately 90% of which are singletons. Sequenced sample: peripheral blood. The receptors were gathered from a woman aged 55-70 years who had recovered from COVID-19.

This chain links TRBV21-1 with TRBJ1-1. TRBV21-1 is assigned pseudogene status. This CDR3 has 15 amino acids. CDR3 residues: CASSKRTGLGTEAFF. The CDR3 DNA is TGTGCCAGCAGCAAAAGGACGGGACTGGGAACTGAAGCTTTCTTT.

The chain employs TRBV5-8 and TRBJ1-2, with a tentative D call TRBD1 (6 bases). The CDR3 is made up of 16 amino acids. In germline, CDR1 is SGHTS, CDR2 YDEGEE. Trimming took off 4 bases at V and 8 bases at J, with 24 bases between the two ends. The CDR3 bases are TGTGCCAGCAGCCGCACTCCAGGGGATCAGGGACGAGGCTACACCTTC. Protein product: CASSRTPGDQGRGYTF.

This clone appeared once. A read error is likely, as this CDR3 ends without the conserved phenylalanine or tryptophan. The limits of the CDR3 on the DNA are not certain, so only TCRdb's listed CDR3 is given. J is TRBJ2-7 and V is TRBV5-4; TRBD2, the table's D call, was not compared with the DNA. In germline, CDR1 is SGHNT, CDR2 YYREEE (reference sequence). 13 amino acids form the CDR3, both terminal residues included. CDR3 sequence reads: CASSSTLAGPTNI.

This clone was counted once. J is TRBJ2-2 and V is TRBV5-5, with 9 nucleotides matching TRBD1. Germline V gives CDR1 SGHKS, CDR2 YYEKEE (reference sequence). V lost 4 bases, J lost 0 bases, and 7 bases stayed unmatched. This CDR3 comprises 17 residues. The CDR3 region has the DNA TGTGCCAGCAGCCCACGGGACAGGGTCCCGAACACCGGGGAGCTGTTTTTT. This encodes CASSPRDRVPNTGELFF.

Only a few counts were recorded for this clone. The DNA is left out, because the CDR3 cannot be placed on it with certainty; the CDR3 is given as TCRdb lists it. J is TRBJ2-5 and V is TRBV2; the D segment call TRBD2 is taken from the table without a DNA check. CDR1 is SNHLY and CDR2 is FYNNEI in the germline V gene. Termini included, the CDR3 measures 15 amino acids. CDR3 sequence: CASSEEGVGRGTQHF.

The V and J genes are TRBV5-6 and TRBJ2-2; D is perhaps TRBD2 (5 bases). From germline, CDR1 is SGHDT and CDR2 YYEEEE. Between the trimmed V and J ends, which lost 5 bases and 2 bases, there was a span of 10 bases. The CDR3 extends over 14 amino acids. CDR3 sequence reads: CASRWRRNTGELFF. The CDR3 coding sequence is TGTGCCAGCAGGTGGAGGAGAAACACCGGGGAGCTGTTTTTT.

V gene TRBV23-1 combines with J gene TRBJ1-5; TRBD1 agrees at 8 bases. TRBV23-1 is treated as an ORF (open reading frame) with a function not yet certain. CDR3 length: 19 amino acids. V shed 3 bases, J shed 4 bases, and the junction held 17 bases outside the gene matches. The CDR3 DNA follows: TGCGCCAGCAGTCACCACGGGCTAGTAAGGGGACAGGAGAATCAGCCCCAGCATTTT. Translated, it gives CASSHHGLVRGQENQPQHF.

The V call is TRBV27, the J call TRBJ2-3; 8 nucleotides match TRBD2. Germline V gene data show CDR1 as MNHEY and CDR2 as SMNVEV (reference sequence). This CDR3 region has 15 residues. The J segment lost 5 bases and the V segment lost 5 bases, leaving 9 bases of the junction unmatched. CDR3 loop: CASSPRGGPGDTQYF. The CDR3, as DNA: TGTGCCAGCAGTCCCCGGGGGGGCCCGGGAGATACGCAGTATTTT.

The V call is TRBV15, the J call TRBJ1-3, with 7 bases that match TRBD1. The CDR3 spans 16 residues. Germline V lookup: CDR1 LNHNV, CDR2 YYDKDF (reference sequence). The V and J ends lost 3 bases and 2 bases, in that order; junction bases with no gene match: 7. Here the CDR3 DNA reads TGTGCCACCAGCAGGGATAGACAGGGAACTGGAAACACCATATATTTT. Translation gives CATSRDRQGTGNTIYF.

This chain uses TRBV4-3 with TRBJ2-3, with D maybe TRBD2 (5 bases). Germline V gives CDR1 LGHNA, CDR2 YSLEER. V lost 3 bases and J lost 2, with 21 bases in between. The CDR3 is made up of 18 amino acids. The CDR3 DNA sequence: TGCGCCAGCAGCCAGAGGGCCGCAGGAGGCCTTGTCACAGATACGCAGTATTTT. This sequence encodes CASSQRAAGGLVTDTQYF.

V gene TRBV4-3 combines with J gene TRBJ1-2; a weak D match, TRBD1 (5 bases). V was trimmed by 0 bases and J by 14 bases, leaving 13 bases between them. Germline V lookup: CDR1 LGHNA, CDR2 YSLEER. The CDR3 loop spans 12 amino acids. The DNA of the CDR3 is TGCGCCAGCAGCCAAGACCAGGGCCGGCAAACCTTC. Translated: CASSQDQGRQTF.

The gene calls are TRBV12-5 and TRBJ1-6; 8 nucleotides line up with TRBD1. Germline V gene sequence: CDR1 LGHNT, CDR2 FRNRAP. This CDR3 region has 16 residues. With 2 bases clipped from V and 9 bases from J, the junction kept 9 bases outside the gene matches. CDR3 protein: CASGLFTGGSLSPLHF. DNA for the CDR3: TGTGCTAGTGGTTTGTTTACAGGGGGTTCTCTTTCACCCCTCCACTTT. The variable domain in full, completed from reference TRBV12-5 and TRBJ1-6, reads DARVTQTPRHKVTEMGQEVTMRCQPILGHNTVFWYRQTMMQGLELLAYFRNRAPLDDSGMPKDRFSAEMPDATLATLKIQPSEPRDSAVYFCASGLFTGGSLSPLHFGNGTRLTVT.

The chain couples TRBV7-9 to TRBJ2-1, with D unresolved. With 0 bases removed from V and 7 bases from J, the gap between germline ends came to 7 bases. Germline V gene data show CDR1 as SEHNR and CDR2 as FQNEAQ (reference sequence). The CDR3 has 13 amino acids. CDR3 sequence reads: CASSLALENEQFF. The CDR3 nucleotides are TGTGCCAGCAGCTTAGCGTTGGAGAATGAGCAGTTCTTC.

The CDR3 region is CAIRGGPAYNEQFF. The DNA for the CDR3 is TGTGCCATCAGGGGGGGACCGGCATACAATGAGCAGTTCTTC. The V gene is TRBV10-3, the J gene TRBJ2-1, with D perhaps matching TRBD2 (6 bases). This CDR3 contains 14 residues. Germline-derived CDR1 and CDR2 are ENHRY and SYGVKD. V lost 6 bases and J 4 bases, leaving 13 bases between the germline ends.

The chain couples TRBV20-1 to TRBJ2-2, with TRBD2 as a possible D gene (6 bases). The V gene lost 3 bases and the J gene lost 3 bases, with 14 bases spanning the gap. This CDR3 has 15 residues. Germline lookup yields CDR1 DFQATT and CDR2 SNEGSKA (reference sequence). CDR3 sequence reads: CSASLLGGDTGELFF. In nucleotides, the CDR3 is TGCAGTGCTAGTCTCTTGGGAGGTGACACCGGGGAGCTGTTTTTT.

The rearrangement uses TRBV4-3 and TRBJ1-1; D unclear. V gave up 4 bases and J gave up 3 bases, with 18 bases separating them. CDR3 length: 16 amino acids. From germline, CDR1 is LGHNA and CDR2 YSLEER. For the CDR3, the DNA is TGCGCCAGCAGCCTAGGCTCTGAACGGAGTCACACTGAAGCTTTCTTT. Translated: CASSLGSERSHTEAFF.

The chain uses TRBV28 and TRBJ2-2, with D possibly being TRBD2 (6 bases). Trimming pared 7 bases from V and 3 bases from J, leaving 15 bases between. The CDR3 totals 15 residues. Looked up from germline, CDR1 is MDHEN and CDR2 is SYDVKM. The CDR3 here is CASIAGPVDTGELFF. The CDR3 nucleotides read TGTGCCAGCATCGCGGGGCCCGTCGACACCGGGGAGCTGTTTTTT.

A single count supports this clone. V usage is TRBV28 and J usage is TRBJ1-2; possible D gene TRBD1, 6 bases. From germline, CDR1 is MDHEN and CDR2 SYDVKM. V was trimmed by 5 bases and J by 4 bases, leaving 11 bases between them. CDR3 length: 13 amino acids. CDR3 DNA sequence: TGTGCCAGCAGTACTAGGACAGCCTATGGCTACACCTTC. As protein: CASSTRTAYGYTF.

The chain uses TRBV11-2 and TRBJ1-2; maybe TRBD1 (6 bases). Germline lookup yields CDR1 SGHAT and CDR2 FQNNGV. Trimming pared 4 bases from V and 2 bases from J, leaving 11 bases between. This CDR3 is 14 amino acids long. The CDR3 is CASSSGQLNYGYTF. The CDR3 DNA sequence: TGTGCCAGCAGCTCAGGACAGCTAAACTATGGCTACACCTTC. The variable domain in full, completed from reference TRBV11-2 and TRBJ1-2, reads EAGVAQSPRYKIIEKRQSVAFWCNPISGHATLYWYQQILGQGPKLLIQFQNNGVVDDSQLPKDRFSAERLKGVDSTLKIQPAKLEDSAVYLCASSSGQLNYGYTFGSGTRLTVV.

The chain recombines TRBV5-5 with TRBJ2-7; D gene uncertain. Germline V lookup: CDR1 SGHKS, CDR2 YYEKEE (reference sequence). Trimming removed 5 bases at V and 2 bases at J, with 11 bases between. This CDR3 comprises 13 residues. The CDR3 region has the DNA TGTGCCAGCAGACCCGACTCCACCTACGAGCAGTACTTC. Encoded protein: CASRPDSTYEQYF.

This clone was detected once. The J gene is TRBJ2-3, the V gene TRBV5-4; 15 bases align to TRBD2. Germline V gene sequence: CDR1 SGHNT, CDR2 YYREEE (reference sequence). The CDR3 runs to 17 residues. Trimming took 2 bases from V and 0 from J; bases not matched to a gene: 1. CDR3 nucleotide sequence: TGTGCCAGCAGCTTCGGGACTAGCGGGGGGAGCACAGATACGCAGTATTTT. Translating gives CASSFGTSGGSTDTQYF.

The chain joins TRBV19 to TRBJ2-7; 9 positions agree with TRBD1. V lost 8 bases to trimming and J lost 2 bases; unmatched junction nucleotides: 10. The CDR3 length is 15 residues. CDR1 is LNHDA and CDR2 is SQIVND in the germline V gene (reference sequence). The CDR3 DNA follows: TGTGCCAGTCCTCCCAGACAGGGGGAAACCTACGAGCAGTACTTC. Translated, it gives CASPPRQGETYEQYF. Filled out from reference TRBV19 and TRBJ2-7, the complete variable domain reads DGGITQSPKYLFRKEGQNVTLSCEQNLNHDAMYWYRQDPGQGLRLIYYSQIVNDFQKGDIAEGYSVSREKKESFPLTVTSAQKNPTAFYLCASPPRQGETYEQYFGPGTRLTVT.

The chain has TRBV15 and TRBJ2-7; possible D gene TRBD2, 6 bases. The germline V gene has CDR1 LNHNV and CDR2 YYDKDF (reference sequence). V lost 1 base, J lost 4 bases, and 11 bases lay in between. The CDR3 has 14 residues. Here the CDR3 reads CATSRGRGGYEQYF. In DNA, the CDR3 is TGTGCCACCAGCAGAGGGCGGGGAGGATACGAGCAGTACTTC.